This record covers a single T cell receptor beta chain. The antigen is unknown. These data originate in a study of T-cell memory formation after mild COVID-19. The study, taken as a whole, reports: Clones that contracted from day 15 to 85 were balanced CD4/CD8, while later expanders leaned CD4+. Within pre-infection memory, some responding clones were found, suggesting cross-reactive memory joined. For contracting clones, CD4+ ones sat mainly in CM and EM, CD8+ in EMRA.

5'RACE primed from the constant segment yielded TCR alpha and TCR beta cDNA libraries bearing sample barcodes and UMIs. TCRdb processed the 5' RACE reads anew with MiXCR; each CDR3 protein has one entry. The sample has 380,000 or so distinct CDR3 sequences, 13% to 15% seen once. Germline V gene data show CDR1 as SGHTA and CDR2 as FQGNSA. The CDR3 sequence is 15 residues long. Trimming at V came to 6 bases and at J to 3 bases, leaving 6 bases not matched to a gene. The chain has TRBV7-2 and TRBJ1-5; 9 nucleotides align to TRBD1. This TCR came from a man between 18 and 35 years old who had mild COVID-19 (a few samples of this study predate the infection). Cell type and time point are not known. Sequencing input: PBMCs or a T cell subset sorted from them (not recorded which). This chain's CDR3 is CASSYTGGNNQPQHF. In nucleotides, the CDR3 is TGTGCCAGCAGTTATACAGGGGGCAACAATCAGCCCCAGCATTTT.